A single sample is the source of the 25 T cell receptor beta chains below, sequenced in a study of CD8 T cells in Susac syndrome. RNA totalling about 0.45 to 1 ug underwent reverse transcription with random hexamers. MiXCR, run by TCRdb on the immunoSEQ multiplex PCR reads, gives a single entry per CDR3 protein. The table includes about 210,000 distinct CDR3 sequences, about 95% detected once. The sequenced material came from CD4+ T cells from PBMCs. These receptors all stem from a human donor with multiple sclerosis.

The V and J genes are TRBV11-2 and TRBJ1-2; no clear D gene. This CDR3 contains 13 residues. Germline-derived CDR1 and CDR2 are SGHAT and FQNNGV. The germline V and J ends were trimmed by 1 base and 6 bases, with 9 bases remaining between them. This CDR3 is CASSLVNSNGYTF. The CDR3 DNA is TGTGCCAGCAGCTTAGTCAACAGCAATGGCTACACCTTC.

This rearrangement joins TRBV30 to TRBJ2-7; no clear D gene. CDR1 and CDR2 (germline): GTSNPN, SVGIG (reference sequence). V was clipped by 0 bases and J by 0 bases, with 9 bases between them. The CDR3 sequence is 14 residues long. The CDR3 coding sequence is TGTGCCTGGAGTGTTATGGGGATCTCCTACGAGCAGTACTTC. This encodes CAWSVMGISYEQYF.

The chain couples TRBV20-1 to TRBJ1-2; TRBD1 matches 7 bases. After removal of 1 base from V and 4 bases from J, the junction contained 6 bases not matched to a gene. The CDR3 extends over 14 amino acids. Germline assignment: CDR1 DFQATT and CDR2 SNEGSKA (reference sequence). The CDR3 sequence: CSARADRVSYGYTF. CDR3 sequence (DNA): TGCAGTGCTAGAGCCGACAGGGTCAGCTATGGCTACACCTTC.

The chain recombines TRBV7-9 with TRBJ1-1; D gene unclear. The V gene lost 6 bases and the J gene lost 0 bases, with 14 bases spanning the gap. This CDR3 has 15 amino acids. From germline, CDR1 is SEHNR and CDR2 FQNEAQ (reference sequence). This chain's CDR3 is CASRRADKMNTEAFF. For the CDR3, the DNA is TGTGCCAGCAGGCGGGCAGATAAAATGAACACTGAAGCTTTCTTT.

This CDR3 reads CACPTSGSSYNEQFF. DNA of the CDR3: TGTGCCTGCCCGACTAGCGGGAGCTCCTACAATGAGCAGTTCTTC. This chain connects TRBV30 to TRBJ2-1; 12 positions match TRBD2. Unmatched junction bases numbered 3, after V lost 6 bases and J lost 0 bases. CDR1 is GTSNPN and CDR2 is SVGIG in the germline V gene (reference sequence). CDR3 length: 15 amino acids.

The chain combines TRBV30 with TRBJ1-1; unclear D gene. V lost 3 bases to trimming and J lost 8 bases, with 10 bases between them. CDR3 length: 11 residues. Germline V gene sequence: CDR1 GTSNPN, CDR2 SVGIG (reference sequence). The CDR3 nucleotides are TGTGCCTGGAGGATCACGGGGGAAGCTTTCTTT. Protein: CAWRITGEAFF.

This rearrangement joins TRBV30 to TRBJ1-2; D is unclear. The V end was cut by 2 bases, the J end by 8 bases, with 21 bases between. Per the germline V gene, CDR1 is GTSNPN and CDR2 is SVGIG (reference sequence). CDR3 length equals 15 residues. The CDR3 coding sequence is TGTGCCTGGAGTCAGGACCTCCAACCTGTCCGGGGCTACACCTTC. The encoded protein is CAWSQDLQPVRGYTF.

The genes are TRBV20-1 and TRBJ1-1; D not certain. The CDR3 runs 13 residues. Trimming shortened V by 3 bases and J by 1 base, and 9 bases separated the two germline ends. Germline lookup yields CDR1 DFQATT and CDR2 SNEGSKA (reference sequence). CDR3: CSASRQANTEAFF. The CDR3, as DNA: TGCAGTGCTAGTAGGCAGGCGAACACTGAAGCTTTCTTT.

The CDR3 nucleotides are TGTGCCAGCAGTCCAGGGGGGGGAGACGGATACGAGCAGTACTTC. Its protein product is CASSPGGGDGYEQYF. The J gene is TRBJ2-7, the V gene TRBV12-3 or TRBV12-4; D might be TRBD1 or TRBD2, each matching 7 bases. This CDR3 comprises 15 residues. Trimming left V 5 bases short and J 4 bases short, with 18 bases between.

The chain employs TRBV30 and TRBJ1-1, with D perhaps matching TRBD1 (6 bases). The CDR3 length is 13 residues. CDR1 is GTSNPN and CDR2 is SVGIG in the germline V gene (reference sequence). Trimming cost V 2 bases and J 1 base, with 8 bases left between them. As DNA, the CDR3 is TGTGCCTGGAGTAAGGACAGGAACACTGAAGCTTTCTTT. This codes for CAWSKDRNTEAFF.

This chain joins TRBV29-1 and TRBJ2-7; 8 positions match TRBD1. J lost 2 bases, V lost 4 bases, and 7 bases had no gene match. The CDR3 is made up of 14 amino acids. Per germline, CDR1 SQVTM and CDR2 ANQGSEA. CDR3 sequence reads: CSVGVTGATYEQYF. The DNA for the CDR3 is TGCAGCGTTGGAGTGACAGGGGCCACCTACGAGCAGTACTTC.

This chain links TRBV20-1 with TRBJ1-1; 8 bases align to TRBD1. The CDR3 extends over 12 amino acids. CDR1 DFQATT and CDR2 SNEGSKA come from the germline V gene (reference sequence). Unmatched junction bases numbered 5, after V lost 5 bases and J lost 6 bases. This chain's CDR3 is CSAATGGPEAFF. Written as DNA, the CDR3 is TGCAGTGCTGCCACAGGGGGTCCTGAAGCTTTCTTT.

The chain carries TRBV11-2 and TRBJ2-7; TRBD1 aligns across 8 bases. CDR3 length equals 15 residues. The J segment lost 5 bases and the V segment lost 1 base, leaving 7 bases of the junction unmatched. Germline CDR1 SGHAT, CDR2 FQNNGV. CDR3 protein: CASSLARTGLNEQYF. The CDR3 DNA follows: TGTGCCAGCAGCTTAGCCCGGACAGGGCTCAACGAGCAGTACTTC.

CDR3 sequence: CSAQRTALAKNIQYF. The CDR3 nucleotides read TGCAGTGCTCAACGTACGGCGCTAGCCAAAAACATTCAGTACTTC. The chain carries TRBV20-1 and TRBJ2-4, with D uncertain. This CDR3 is 15 amino acids long. Looked up from germline, CDR1 is DFQATT and CDR2 is SNEGSKA (reference sequence). Trimming pared 5 bases from V and 0 bases from J, leaving 14 bases between.

This sequence joins TRBV6-5 and TRBJ2-7, with 8 positions matching TRBD2. CDR3 size: 15 residues. Unmatched junction bases numbered 11, after V lost 6 bases and J lost 4 bases. In germline, CDR1 is MNHEY, CDR2 SVGAGI. DNA of the CDR3: TGTGCCAGCAGCCCCGGGAGGGAACTTCAATACGAGCAGTACTTC. Translation gives CASSPGRELQYEQYF.

The chain couples TRBV2 to TRBJ1-1; D might be TRBD1 (6 bases). The CDR3 length is 14 residues. V shed 10 bases and J shed 4 bases, with 19 bases lying between them. From germline, CDR1 is SNHLY and CDR2 FYNNEI. The CDR3 DNA sequence: TGTGCCACCGGGAATGACAGGTTGGGCACTGAAGCTTTCTTT. Protein: CATGNDRLGTEAFF.

The gene calls are TRBV7-9 and TRBJ1-5, with D unclear. The CDR3 consists of 13 residues. The V gene's germline CDR1 is SEHNR and CDR2 FQNEAQ (reference sequence). Trimming removed 5 bases at V and 7 bases at J, with 12 bases between. The CDR3 is CASSPPLGQPQHF. The CDR3 DNA follows: TGTGCCAGCAGCCCCCCCCTCGGGCAGCCCCAGCATTTT.

The chain joins TRBV3-1 to TRBJ1-2; 8 bases map to TRBD1. After removal of 10 bases from V and 3 bases from J, the junction contained 7 bases not matched to a gene. Germline CDR1 LGHDT, CDR2 YNNKEL (reference sequence). The CDR3 runs to 13 residues. Here the CDR3 DNA reads TGTGCCACTAGGGCAGGGGGCGACTATGGCTACACCTTC. Its protein product is CATRAGGDYGYTF.

The CDR3 coding sequence is TGTGCCGCAAAGCCGGACAGGGGGCGCGAGCAGTACTTC. Translating it yields CAAKPDRGREQYF. The V call is TRBV30, the J call TRBJ2-7, with 11 bases matching TRBD1. Germline V gene data show CDR1 as GTSNPN and CDR2 as SVGIG (reference sequence). The CDR3 consists of 13 residues. V lost 8 bases and J lost 6; bases outside the gene matches: 9. The full variable domain, completed using reference TRBV30 and TRBJ2-7, is SQTIHQWPATLVQPVGSPLSLECTVEGTSNPNLYWYRQAAGRGLQLLFYSVGIGQISSEVPQNLSASRPQDRQFILSSKKLLLSDSGFYLCAAKPDRGREQYFGPGTRLTVT.

This chain links TRBV20-1 with TRBJ2-1; possibly TRBD2 for D (6 bases). The CDR3 extends over 15 amino acids. CDR1 and CDR2 from the germline V gene are DFQATT and SNEGSKA (reference sequence). V dropped 5 bases and J dropped 9 bases, with 23 bases sitting between them. The CDR3 sequence: CSAPSRGTVVGEQFF. CDR3 coding DNA: TGCAGTGCTCCCTCCCGGGGGACGGTAGTCGGTGAGCAGTTCTTC.

The chain recombines TRBV29-1 with TRBJ2-7; D assignment may be TRBD1 or TRBD2 (5 bases each). The ends were cut back, 6 bases at V and 1 base at J, with 22 bases in the middle. CDR1 and CDR2 from the germline V gene are SQVTM and ANQGSEA. The CDR3 sequence is 16 residues long. The CDR3 reads CSVRRGAVDTSYEQYF. In DNA form, the CDR3 reads TGCAGCGTGAGACGAGGGGCTGTTGATACGTCCTACGAGCAGTACTTC.

The chain is built from TRBV29-1 and TRBJ2-1; a possible D gene is TRBD1 (9 bases). Germline CDR1 SQVTM, CDR2 ANQGSEA. The V end was cut by 7 bases, the J end by 6 bases, with 28 bases between. CDR3 length: 17 residues. As DNA, the CDR3 is TGCAGCGGACGACAGGGGGTAGGGCTAGCGGGTTTCAATGAGCAGTTCTTC. Its protein product is CSGRQGVGLAGFNEQFF.

This clonotype is a singleton in its sample. This chain links TRBV7-2 with TRBJ2-3; D not resolved. The V and J ends lost 3 bases and 2 bases respectively, with 12 bases between them. This CDR3 region has 15 residues. Germline assignment: CDR1 SGHTA and CDR2 FQGNSA. CDR3 residues: CASSLQASYTDTQYF. CDR3 in DNA: TGTGCCAGCAGCTTGCAGGCGAGCTACACAGATACGCAGTATTTT.

V usage is TRBV29-1 and J usage is TRBJ2-2, with TRBD1 matching over 9 bases. The CDR3 is made up of 17 amino acids. The germline V gene encodes CDR1 SQVTM and CDR2 ANQGSEA. After removal of 7 bases from V and 3 bases from J, the junction contained 15 bases not matched to a gene. The CDR3: CSAVVGIQGAYTGELFF. The CDR3 DNA is TGCAGCGCTGTAGTGGGAATACAGGGGGCTTACACCGGGGAGCTGTTTTTT.

The CDR3, as DNA: TGCAGTGCTAGAGATCATCAGGCGAACACCGGGGAGCTGTTTTTT. Residues: CSARDHQANTGELFF. The V gene is TRBV20-1, the J gene TRBJ2-2; D gene unclear. This CDR3 spans 15 amino acids. Germline V lookup: CDR1 DFQATT, CDR2 SNEGSKA (reference sequence). V was cut by 0 bases and J by 0 bases, with 8 bases left in between.